Here is one T cell receptor beta chain with its context. These data belong to a study of T-cell reconstitution after alpha-beta-depleted transplantation in children. Unique molecular identifiers were built into the TCRbeta library. MiXCR was run by TCRdb on the PCR reads, yielding one entry per CDR3 protein. The sample gives a few hundred thousand distinct CDR3 sequences, 10% of which show up once; approximately 2.3% is in the top ten. The germline gives CDR1 SGDLS, CDR2 YYNGEE. Trimming took 2 bases from V and 5 from J; bases not matched to a gene: 18. The CDR3 runs to 19 residues. The sequenced sample was PBMCs from the stem cell graft donor, obtained from the stem cell graft. This chain uses TRBV9 with TRBJ2-7, with 11 positions matching TRBD2. The origin of this receptor is a human donor who donated a stem cell graft to a child with acute lymphoblastic leukemia. The CDR3 coding sequence is TGTGCCAGCAGCGTGGGGGAGGGGCGCCCGGCTAGCGGGAGGAACGAGCAGTACTTC. Translating gives CASSVGEGRPASGRNEQYF.